What follows describes a single TCR beta chain. The sample comes from a study of T cell clones after liver transplantation. About the study: Draws occurred before transplant, before withdrawal, and after complete or failed withdrawal.

Measured with immunoSEQ multiplex PCR; TCRdb has only the in-frame clones, and not every one. This repertoire shows 99,000 or so clones, 82% found once; its top ten account for approximately 0.93%. Trimming left V 0 bases short and J 7 bases short, with 16 bases between. This CDR3 is 16 amino acids long. Germline-derived CDR1 and CDR2 are LNHNV and YYDKDF (reference sequence). Sample: CD4+ T cells from blood, taken before liver transplant. The TCR originated in a human donor who received a liver transplant. This sequence joins TRBV15 and TRBJ2-4; D is possibly TRBD2 (8 bases). The CDR3 loop is CATSRDRGGQSNIQYF. As DNA, the CDR3 is TGTGCCACCAGCAGAGATCGGGGGGGACAGTCGAACATTCAGTACTTC.